This TCR beta chain was obtained from a study of CD8+ T cells in alopecia areata. Treatment described: oral pan-JAK inhibitor, 5-10 mg twice daily. As concerns this clone: Antigen specificity is unknown.

Extracted RNA was reverse transcribed into cDNA, the sequencing template. Generated by immunoSEQ multiplex PCR, the TCRdb table keeps only in-frame clones and is missing some. The sample has about 160,000 clones, about three fifths seen once; the top ten hold over 0.85%. The study's findings and limits: During tofacitinib treatment, many expanded lesional clones remained in scalp and blood.

The material was CD4+ T cells sorted from blood, obtained at week 4, from a patient treated with tofacitinib. The receptor was derived from a human donor with alopecia areata.

The CDR3 reads CASSLAGSNYGYTF. The CDR3, as DNA: TGTGCCAGCAGTTTAGCAGGATCTAACTATGGCTACACCTTC. The rearrangement links TRBV27 to TRBJ1-2; D unresolved. Germline CDR1 is MNHEY and CDR2 is SMNVEV (reference sequence). The V end was cut by 2 bases, the J end by 0 bases, with 7 bases between. The CDR3 length is 14 residues.